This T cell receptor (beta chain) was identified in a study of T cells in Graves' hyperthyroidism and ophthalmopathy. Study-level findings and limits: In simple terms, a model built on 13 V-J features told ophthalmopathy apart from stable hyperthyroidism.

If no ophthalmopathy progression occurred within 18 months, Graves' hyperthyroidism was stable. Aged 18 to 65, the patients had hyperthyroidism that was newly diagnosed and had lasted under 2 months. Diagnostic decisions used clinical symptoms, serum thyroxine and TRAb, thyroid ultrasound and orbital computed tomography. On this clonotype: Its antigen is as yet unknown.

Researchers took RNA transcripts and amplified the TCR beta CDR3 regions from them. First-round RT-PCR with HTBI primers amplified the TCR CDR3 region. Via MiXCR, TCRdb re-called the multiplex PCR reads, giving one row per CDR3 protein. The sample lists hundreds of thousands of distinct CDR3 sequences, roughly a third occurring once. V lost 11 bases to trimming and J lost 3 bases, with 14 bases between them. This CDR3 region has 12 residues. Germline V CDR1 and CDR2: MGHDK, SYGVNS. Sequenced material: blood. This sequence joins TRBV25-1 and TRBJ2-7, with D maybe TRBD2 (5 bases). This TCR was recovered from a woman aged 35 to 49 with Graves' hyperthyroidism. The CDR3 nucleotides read TGTGCCCAACCTTACACTAGCTACGAGCAGTACTTC. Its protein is CAQPYTSYEQYF.